The T cell receptor (beta chain) described here comes from a study of blood T cell repertoires in COVID-19. The wider study: The samples span acute and convalescent COVID-19 from the United States, Italy and Spain. In each case, the material was cDNA or gDNA derived from T cells, B-cell-depleted T cells, or PBMCs.

The ends lost 2 bases at V and 3 bases at J; junction bases unmatched: 4. This CDR3 has 15 amino acids. Germline V gene data show CDR1 as SGHTS and CDR2 as YDEGEE. Authors' methods: Nucleated cell counts were estimated from reference gene primer amplification. Libraries were prepared by immunoSEQ multiplex PCR; TCRdb keeps only in-frame clonotypes and omits some of them. That table furnishes V, J and clone size, whereas the DNA furnished D and trimming. The sample includes fewer than 200,000 clones, 65% to 90% of them seen just once. The V call is TRBV5-8, the J call TRBJ1-1, with 10 bases that match TRBD1. This TCR derives from a human donor in a cohort sampled during active COVID-19. The sequencing input was peripheral blood. The CDR3 protein is CASSFSGTGDTEAFF. CDR3 in DNA: TGTGCCAGCAGCTTCTCCGGGACAGGGGACACTGAAGCTTTCTTT.